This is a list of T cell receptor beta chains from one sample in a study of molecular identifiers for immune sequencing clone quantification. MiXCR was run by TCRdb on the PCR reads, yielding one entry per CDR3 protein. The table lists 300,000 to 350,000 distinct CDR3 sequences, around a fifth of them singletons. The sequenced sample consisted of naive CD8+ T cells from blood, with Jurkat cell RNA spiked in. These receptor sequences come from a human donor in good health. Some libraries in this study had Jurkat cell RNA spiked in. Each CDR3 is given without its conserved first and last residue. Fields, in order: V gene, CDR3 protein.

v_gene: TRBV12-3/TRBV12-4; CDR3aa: ASSWRDSNQPQH
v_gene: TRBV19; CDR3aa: ASSFGDEETQY
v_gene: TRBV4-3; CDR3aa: ASSQDFTTGAGNQPQH
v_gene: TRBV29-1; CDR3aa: SVERQGSNQPQH
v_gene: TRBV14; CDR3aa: ASSLTGVDGYT
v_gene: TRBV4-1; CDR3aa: ASSQDRGTLFQPQH
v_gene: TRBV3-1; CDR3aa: ASSPATGTGEKLF
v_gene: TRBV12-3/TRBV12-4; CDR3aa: ASSLAHGAGETQY
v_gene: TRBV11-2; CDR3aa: ASSFLGYNEQF
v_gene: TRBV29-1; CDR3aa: SVVGTVGGYT
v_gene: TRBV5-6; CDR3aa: ASSGGPITDTQY
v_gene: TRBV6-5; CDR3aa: ASRTVGITDTQY
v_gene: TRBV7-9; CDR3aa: ASSLSGYVAYEQY
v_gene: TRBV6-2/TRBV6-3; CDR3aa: ASSASGSYEQF
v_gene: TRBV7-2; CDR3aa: ASSLAKTNYSNQPQH
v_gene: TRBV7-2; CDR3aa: ASSPPPSGYNEQF
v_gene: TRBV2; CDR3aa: ASSAQGTNTEAF
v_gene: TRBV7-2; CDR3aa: ASSFSGRVNEQF
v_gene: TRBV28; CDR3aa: ASSLSETYVQPQH
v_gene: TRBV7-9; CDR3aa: ASSLDGVLEQY
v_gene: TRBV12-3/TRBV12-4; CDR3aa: ASSPRTGVEYNEQF
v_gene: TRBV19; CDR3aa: ASSEGATYEQY
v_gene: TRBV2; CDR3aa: ASRDSEKLF
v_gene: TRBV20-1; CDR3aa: SARGLSGSAYEQY
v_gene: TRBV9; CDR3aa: ASSASPGAGRTDTQY
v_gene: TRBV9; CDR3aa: ASSVAVNTEAF
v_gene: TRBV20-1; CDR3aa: SARAAGLNTEAF
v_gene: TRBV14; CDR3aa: ASSVGSADTQY
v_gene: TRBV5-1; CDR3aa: ASSPAGGYGETQY
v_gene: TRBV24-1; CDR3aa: ATRQGKNTEAF
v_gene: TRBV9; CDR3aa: ASSGTGSEADTQY
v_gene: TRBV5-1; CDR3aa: ASSSDGGVETQY
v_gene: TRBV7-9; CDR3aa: ASSHRTSGSYEQY
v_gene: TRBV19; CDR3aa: ASSYNGGGNQPQH
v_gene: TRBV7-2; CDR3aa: ASSLDGGYTEAF
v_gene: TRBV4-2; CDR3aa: ASSQDPGQSAYEQY
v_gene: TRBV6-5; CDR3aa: ASSYDSDAEAF
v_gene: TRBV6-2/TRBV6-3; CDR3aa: ASSLHVRSDTQY
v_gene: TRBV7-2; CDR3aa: ASSPGHEQY
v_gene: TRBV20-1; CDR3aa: SARDNGEGQKKPTNYGYT
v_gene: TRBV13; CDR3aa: ASSSGAYEQY
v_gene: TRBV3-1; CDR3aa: ASSQAGPDNEQF
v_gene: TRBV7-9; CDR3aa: ASSLRSDTQY
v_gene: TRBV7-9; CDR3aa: ASSFPSQASEAF
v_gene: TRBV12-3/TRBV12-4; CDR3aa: ASSPTPRGDNQPQH
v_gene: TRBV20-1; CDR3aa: SAHPWGGVGDTQY
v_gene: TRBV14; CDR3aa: ASSGASYEQY
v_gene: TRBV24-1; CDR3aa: ATSDPPQGAYTGELF
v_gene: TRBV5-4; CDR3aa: ASSPWQGQETQY
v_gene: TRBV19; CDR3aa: ASSIGQGRDAGELF
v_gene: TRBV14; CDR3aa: ASNQGQGFEQY
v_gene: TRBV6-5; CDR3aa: ASSQLAGGSDTQY
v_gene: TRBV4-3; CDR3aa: ASSHWEGSTDTQY
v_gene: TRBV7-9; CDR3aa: ASSLEGLGQPQH